Listed below are T cell receptor beta chains from one sample, sequenced in a study of cytomegalovirus exposure and HLA in healthy donors. The protocol was immunoSEQ multiplex PCR, while the TCRdb copy is restricted to in-frame clones and leaves out a portion. Of roughly 100,000 clones detected, over 65% appear once; the ten largest clones hold 0.7% to 0.85%. Sequenced input: PBMCs. The receptors derive from a woman between 55 and 75 years old in good health and CMV-seronegative. Both conserved end residues are part of each CDR3. The order of the fields is D gene, CDR3 length, V gene, clone size, J gene, CDR3 protein, CDR3 DNA. The D gene is left open where the match is weak. Where a row states a size, it is once, few, many or the class of an expanded clone; other rows omit it.

NA	14	TRBV6-5	NA	TRBJ2-7	CASSYGPSSYEQYF	TGTGCCAGCAGTTACGGTCCCAGCTCCTACGAGCAGTACTTC
NA	16	TRBV4-3	NA	TRBJ1-6	CASSQEGPARNSPLHF	TGCGCCAGCAGCCAAGAGGGGCCAGCCCGTAATTCACCCCTCCACTTT
NA	14	TRBV6-6	NA	TRBJ2-7	CASRVGHDLYEQYF	TGTGCCAGCCGTGTTGGACACGATCTCTACGAGCAGTACTTC
TRBD1	13	TRBV6-1	NA	TRBJ1-5	CASRTGSNQPQHF	TGTGCCAGCAGGACAGGGTCCAATCAGCCCCAGCATTTT
NA	11	TRBV9	NA	TRBJ1-2	CASSAANGYTF	TGTGCCAGCAGCGCCGCGAATGGCTACACCTTC
NA	16	TRBV5-4	few	TRBJ2-7	CASSSGMRELSYEQYF	TGTGCCAGCAGCTCTGGGATGAGGGAATTGTCCTACGAGCAGTACTTC
NA	12	TRBV5-1	few	TRBJ2-5	CASSLGAETQYF	TGCGCCAGCAGCTTGGGGGCTGAGACCCAGTACTTC
NA	15	TRBV29-1	NA	TRBJ1-1	CSVLIRFSLNTEAFF	TGCAGCGTCCTCATCCGATTTAGTCTGAACACTGAAGCTTTCTTT
NA	16	TRBV6-5	NA	TRBJ2-5	CASSSLRLAGEGTQYF	TGTGCCAGCAGTTCACTGCGGCTGGCAGGGGAGGGGACCCAGTACTTC
NA	14	TRBV6-5	NA	TRBJ2-1	CASSLGQHLNEQFF	TGTGCCAGCAGCCTCGGACAGCACCTCAATGAGCAGTTCTTC
TRBD1	15	TRBV11-3	NA	TRBJ2-1	CASSPGTGGIDEQFF	TGTGCCAGCAGCCCCGGGACAGGGGGTATCGATGAGCAGTTCTTC
TRBD1	16	TRBV9	NA	TRBJ1-2	CASSVRQGGSNYGYTF	TGTGCCAGCAGCGTCCGACAGGGGGGATCTAACTATGGCTACACCTTC
TRBD1	17	TRBV4-3	NA	TRBJ1-5	CASSQDATGNRNQPQHF	TGCGCCAGCAGCCAAGACGCGACAGGGAATCGGAATCAGCCCCAGCATTTT
NA	13	TRBV5-6	NA	TRBJ1-6	CASSVRRTTVGHF	TGTGCCAGCAGCGTTAGGAGGACGACGGTGGGCCACTTT
NA	14	TRBV7-7	few	TRBJ2-5	CASSPGLIQETQYF	TGTGCCAGCAGCCCAGGGCTGATACAAGAGACCCAGTACTTC
NA	13	TRBV4-3	NA	TRBJ2-3	CASSQASPDTQYF	TGCGCCAGCAGCCAGGCTAGCCCAGATACGCAGTATTTT
NA	15	TRBV6-5	NA	TRBJ2-5	CASSYNPGPGETQYF	TGTGCCAGCAGTTACAACCCAGGTCCTGGGGAGACCCAGTACTTC
NA	13	TRBV5-6	few	TRBJ1-5	CASSFNRDQPQHF	TGTGCCAGCAGCTTTAACAGGGACCAGCCCCAGCATTTT
NA	12	TRBV28	once	TRBJ2-7	CASRTGNYEQYF	TGTGCCAGCAGAACGGGGAACTACGAGCAGTACTTC
NA	15	TRBV7-8	NA	TRBJ2-1	CASSLGGAYYNEQFF	TGTGCCAGCAGCTTAGGTGGGGCCTATTACAATGAGCAGTTCTTC
TRBD1	17	TRBV13	NA	TRBJ2-5	CASSLVRGQGSGETQYF	TGTGCCAGCAGCTTAGTTAGAGGACAGGGGTCGGGAGAGACCCAGTACTTC
NA	14	TRBV5-1	NA	TRBJ1-3	CASSFGQSSDTIYF	TGCGCCAGCAGCTTTGGGCAGAGCTCGGACACCATATATTTT
NA	16	TRBV10-3	NA	TRBJ1-1	CAISESTGGGNTEAFF	TGTGCCATCAGTGAGTCGACGGGGGGAGGGAACACTGAAGCTTTCTTT
TRBD1	16	TRBV5-1	few	TRBJ2-5	CASSWGDRVVRETQYF	TGCGCCAGCAGCTGGGGGGACAGGGTTGTGCGAGAGACCCAGTACTTC
TRBD1	15	TRBV18	NA	TRBJ2-2	CASSLRAGGTGELFF	TGTGCCAGCTCTCTTCGGGCAGGGGGCACCGGGGAGCTGTTTTTT
TRBD2	17	TRBV27	NA	TRBJ2-5	CASSPLAGALYQETQYF	TGTGCCAGCAGTCCCCTAGCGGGGGCACTATACCAAGAGACCCAGTACTTC
TRBD1	15	TRBV28	NA	TRBJ2-5	CASSFRGQAQETQYF	TGTGCCAGCAGTTTCCGCGGACAGGCCCAAGAGACCCAGTACTTC
TRBD2	14	TRBV7-9	NA	TRBJ2-7	CASSQTSGGYEQYF	TGTGCCAGCAGCCAAACTAGCGGGGGCTACGAGCAGTACTTC
NA	12	TRBV2	few	TRBJ2-2	CASSVRSGELFF	TGTGCCAGCAGTGTCAGGTCCGGGGAGCTGTTTTTT
TRBD1	19	TRBV15	NA	TRBJ1-1	CATSREGGQGGGLNTEAFF	TGTGCCACCAGCAGAGAGGGAGGACAGGGAGGAGGGCTGAACACTGAAGCTTTCTTT
NA	13	TRBV28	NA	TRBJ2-3	CASSLIAADTQYF	TGTGCCAGCAGTTTGATAGCGGCAGATACGCAGTATTTT
TRBD2	15	TRBV7-9	NA	TRBJ2-7	CASSSLTSGSYEQYF	TGTGCCAGCAGCTCATTGACTAGCGGGAGCTACGAGCAGTACTTC
NA	13	TRBV5-1	NA	TRBJ2-7	CASSRGGPGEQYF	TGCGCCAGCAGCCGAGGGGGACCCGGCGAGCAGTACTTC
NA	13	TRBV2	NA	TRBJ1-4	CASHRQINEKLFF	TGTGCCAGCCATAGACAGATTAATGAAAAACTGTTTTTT
TRBD2	14	TRBV30	NA	TRBJ2-5	CAWGLAGPQETQYF	TGTGCCTGGGGACTAGCGGGCCCCCAAGAGACCCAGTACTTC
TRBD1	16	TRBV5-1	NA	TRBJ1-4	CASSFLQGAANEKLFF	TGCGCCAGCAGCTTCCTACAGGGGGCAGCTAATGAAAAACTGTTTTTT
TRBD1	14	TRBV9	NA	TRBJ2-1	CASSALTGAAEQFF	TGTGCCAGCAGCGCCCTAACAGGGGCAGCTGAGCAGTTCTTC
TRBD1	15	TRBV7-9	once	TRBJ1-1	CASSLGTGRDTEAFF	TGTGCCAGCAGCCTAGGGACAGGGAGGGACACTGAAGCTTTCTTT
TRBD1	15	TRBV7-9	NA	TRBJ1-1	CASSSAGTGLTEAFF	TGTGCCAGCAGCTCAGCCGGGACAGGGCTCACTGAAGCTTTCTTT
TRBD2	13	TRBV15	NA	TRBJ2-1	CATSRGTSNEQFF	TGTGCCACCAGCAGAGGGACTAGTAATGAGCAGTTCTTC
NA	12	TRBV29-1	NA	TRBJ1-1	CSVYQARTEAFF	TGCAGCGTATACCAAGCGAGGACTGAAGCTTTCTTT
TRBD1	15	TRBV6-5	NA	TRBJ1-4	CASSYGTATNEKLFF	TGTGCCAGCAGTTATGGGACAGCAACTAATGAAAAACTGTTTTTT
TRBD2	15	TRBV7-8	once	TRBJ2-7	CASSHPGGAPYEQYF	TGTGCCAGCAGCCACCCGGGGGGGGCTCCCTACGAGCAGTACTTC